What follows describes a single T cell receptor beta chain. This sample is part of a study of chemoradiotherapy in HPV16-positive cancers. Profiling relied on immunoSEQ multiplex PCR, and the TCRdb table lists in-frame clones only, not all of them. The profile shows 25,000 to 35,000 clones, approximately 90% of them singletons. The V and J ends lost 7 bases and 1 base, in that order; junction bases with no gene match: 5. The germline V gene has CDR1 SQVTM and CDR2 ANQGSEA. The CDR3 has 14 amino acids. The genes are TRBV29-1 and TRBJ1-1; the match to TRBD1 covers 11 bases. This specimen consisted of blood, obtained from a patient who underwent chemoradiotherapy. This TCR was recovered from a human donor with HPV-associated anogenital cancer. The CDR3 sequence is CSGGQGAKNTEAFF. CDR3 DNA: TGCAGCGGCGGACAGGGGGCAAAGAACACTGAAGCTTTCTTT.